This T cell receptor (beta chain) originates from a study of identical twins' blood T cells. Germline V gives CDR1 DFQATT, CDR2 SNEGSKA (reference sequence). The CDR3 is 14 amino acids. The V gene lost 4 bases and the J gene lost 4 bases, with 16 bases spanning the gap. MiXCR was run by TCRdb on the 5' RACE reads, yielding one entry per CDR3 protein. The repertoire holds a few hundred thousand distinct CDR3 sequences, with roughly 27% as singletons. Sequencing used PBMCs. This receptor was obtained from a woman between 18 and 55 years old in good health. V is TRBV20-1 and J is TRBJ1-2, with a tentative D call TRBD1 (5 bases). The CDR3 reads CSAIGDGGSYGYTF. In DNA, the CDR3 is TGCAGTGCTATCGGGGACGGGGGTTCCTATGGCTACACCTTC.